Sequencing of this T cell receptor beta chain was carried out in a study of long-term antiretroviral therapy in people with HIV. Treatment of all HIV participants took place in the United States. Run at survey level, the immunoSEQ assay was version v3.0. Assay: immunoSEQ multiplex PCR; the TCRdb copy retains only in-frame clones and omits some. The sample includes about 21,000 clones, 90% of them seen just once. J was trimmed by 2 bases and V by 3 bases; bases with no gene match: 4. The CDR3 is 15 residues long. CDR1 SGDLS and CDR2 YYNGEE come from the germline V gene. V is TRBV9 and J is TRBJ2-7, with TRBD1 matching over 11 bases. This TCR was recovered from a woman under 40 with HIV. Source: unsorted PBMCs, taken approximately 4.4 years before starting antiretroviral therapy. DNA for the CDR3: TGTGCCAGCAGCGCGGGGACAGGGGGGGCCTACGAGCAGTACTTC. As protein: CASSAGTGGAYEQYF.